This T cell receptor beta chain was captured by sequencing in a study of shared clonotypes between healthy human individuals (dated by TCRdb to the early 2020s). For the wider study: The cohort included a few men and two women between 18 and 49 years of age. Libraries were prepared and TCR repertoires were sequenced by different laboratories using diverse techniques, in order to increase sequencing depth and limit assay-specific biases. To estimate repertoire size and how much clonotypes are shared between individuals, the study performed deep sequencing of blood TCR repertoires from roughly five healthy adults. Leukapheresis yielded between about 0.85 and 9.5 billion PBMCs per donor. For each donor, three plates each were used for CD4 naive and CD4 memory, two plates were used for CD8 naive, and one plate was used for CD8 memory.

Using the deep immunoSEQ assay, multiplex PCR amplified TCR CDR3 regions from genomic DNA. Extracted genomic DNA from each cell subset was distributed evenly across all wells of several immunoSEQ 96-well plates, and each plate was treated as a replicate. For sorted subsets, approximately 190 ng genomic DNA, equal to tens of thousands of T cell genomes, was loaded into each replicate PCR. Purified libraries were measured with a Qubit 3.0 fluorometer, size-checked on a Bioanalyzer 2100, and measured again with the KAPA Library Quantification kit. Every immunoSEQ 96-well plate was sequenced on a dedicated single-read 150-cycle Illumina NextSeq 550 flow cell. The published analysis was carried out like this. Because the immunoSEQ output held only junctional sequences and lacked quality scores, the filtering could not match the filtering applied to full-length reads. Sequences were annotated with PyIR, a Python wrapper for IgBLAST v1.9, using IMGT germline references to assign V/J genes and CDR3. Any read was removed if the V/J assignment was weak (E-value above 1e-6), the CDR3 was missing, or the read contained stop codons, out-of-frame junctions, or ambiguous translated residues. V3J clonotypes were defined by identical inferred V gene, J gene, and CDR3 amino acid sequence. The percentage overlap between two repertoires was calculated by dividing the number of shared unique clonotypes by the size of the smaller repertoire. Three approaches were used to assess repertoire richness: RTK rarefaction, the Chao1 estimator, and Recon v2.1 estimates of unobserved clonotypes. Generation probabilities were computed with OLGA for all TCRbeta clonotypes obtained by the gDNA method from four donors. Imported from immuneACCESS, the table was reduced by TCRdb to in-frame sequences with V and J called. These copies leave out some clones; in studies compared against another copy, an unresolved V gene accounts for under half, and the cause of the remainder is not known. For V, J and clone size, that table is used; D and trimming come from the DNA. This sample holds about 980,000 clones; more than 75% were observed only once. The ten largest clones take up 1.5% of the sample.

The donors were healthy, HIV-negative adults who had no recently reported acute infections or vaccinations. Every donor was a Caucasian adult living in Nashville, Tennessee, USA. CD4+ T cells were enriched through magnetic negative selection, after which naive cells were positively selected on CD45RA and the remaining negative fraction served as the memory subset. Blood was collected by leukapheresis, and PBMCs were isolated by Ficoll-Histopaque density gradient centrifugation and then cryopreserved in liquid nitrogen vapor phase. Purity and quantity of every magnetically sorted T cell population were checked by analytical flow cytometry. From each sorted fraction, genomic DNA was isolated and quantified by UV absorbance on a Nanodrop 2000c. CDR1 and CDR2, looked up from the germline V gene, are MDHEN and SYDVKM. The trim is 7 bases for V and 3 bases for J, with a gap of 7 bases between the germline ends. Spanning cysteine to phenylalanine, the CDR3 consists of 12 amino acids. Only the CDR3 part of the read is kept: 36 bases, read in frame from the first base.

General study outcomes and caveats: Rarefaction of sorted-subset datasets indicated incomplete sequencing despite the large sequencing depth. Compared with non-shared clonotypes, clonotypes shared by all four sorted-subset donors had higher generation probabilities. Because the study included only a small number of donors, the genetic and exposure-history diversity represented was limited. Based on pairwise subsampling, the degree of clonotype sharing among donors was expected to be affected by sequencing depth. Sampling was restricted to blood, and TCR repertoires in tissues likely differ from the TCR repertoires found in blood. About 5% of naive CD4, more than 3% of naive CD8, about 2.1% of memory CD4, and around 0.42% of memory CD8 clonotypes were shared across a few donors. Naive subsets generally had larger estimated clonotype richness than memory subsets.

In the case of this clone: It has no known antigen specificity. Base qualities are not recorded, but no much larger clone differs from it by a single base.

This TCR came from a man between 18 and 29 years old in good health. The sequencing sample was made of memory CD4+ T cells sorted from blood. In light of the paper, this sample's cell subset or site label describes: CD45RA-negative fraction. The chain is encoded by TRBV28 joined to TRBJ1-5; no D gene call is confident. DNA sequence: TGTGCCAGCACAGGTGACAATCAGCCCCAGCATTTT. This yields the protein CASTGDNQPQHF.